The 26 T cell receptor beta chains listed next were all sequenced from one sample in a study of OX40 agonist ivuxolimab in advanced cancers. Data came from immunoSEQ multiplex PCR; TCRdb stores just in-frame clones and leaves some out. This table holds 50,000 to 70,000 clones, 85% to 95% found once. The sample was CD4+ or CD8+ T cells sorted from blood, taken in a trial of the OX40 agonist ivuxolimab. The origin of the receptors is an adult with an advanced solid tumor such as melanoma, head and neck, liver or kidney cancer.

This clone appeared a single time. This chain links TRBV6-5 with TRBJ1-6; TRBD1 matches at 9 bases. The germline V gene has CDR1 MNHEY and CDR2 SVGAGI. The V and J ends lost 8 bases and 7 bases, in that order; junction bases with no gene match: 3. The CDR3 contains 13 residues. The DNA of the CDR3 is TGTGCCAGCGGGGACAGGGCCAATTCACCCCTCCACTTT. This sequence encodes CASGDRANSPLHF.

The chain is built from TRBV27 and TRBJ2-1; TRBD2 matches at 11 bases. With 8 bases clipped from V and 7 bases from J, the junction kept 22 bases outside the gene matches. This CDR3 has 19 residues. The germline CDR1 and CDR2 sequences are MNHEY and SMNVEV (reference sequence). In nucleotides, the CDR3 is TGTGCCAGCTTCTCGAGGAGACTAGCGGGAAGCGGGATCAGAAATGAGCAGTTCTTC. Its protein product is CASFSRRLAGSGIRNEQFF.

The chain employs TRBV11-3 and TRBJ2-7; D remains unclear. Germline CDR1 and CDR2: SGHNT and YENEEA. V was trimmed by 3 bases and J by 6 bases, leaving 9 bases between them. The CDR3 length is 12 residues. CDR3 loop: CASSFVQAEQYF. CDR3 nucleotides: TGTGCCAGCAGCTTCGTCCAGGCCGAGCAGTACTTC.

This chain links TRBV30 with TRBJ1-1; tentative D call: TRBD1 (6 bases). CDR1 GTSNPN and CDR2 SVGIG come from the germline V gene (reference sequence). The CDR3 extends over 16 amino acids. The V end lost 1 base, the J end lost 6 bases, and 21 bases lay between the germline ends. The CDR3 DNA is TGTGCCTGGAGTGCCGCGAGGGACACCCGTGGCTCTGAAGCTTTCTTT. This sequence encodes CAWSAARDTRGSEAFF.

This chain uses TRBV19 with TRBJ2-3, with D possibly being TRBD2 (6 bases). V lost 4 bases, J lost 1 base, and 15 bases lay in between. Per germline, CDR1 LNHDA and CDR2 SQIVND (reference sequence). This CDR3 is built from 16 residues. CDR3 DNA sequence: TGTGCCAGTAGTAGGTCGGGGACGGGGGGCACAGATACGCAGTATTTT. Its translation: CASSRSGTGGTDTQYF.

This chain connects TRBV19 to TRBJ1-2, with 7 bases identical to TRBD1. Unmatched junction bases numbered 11, after V lost 2 bases and J lost 11 bases. CDR1 and CDR2 (germline): LNHDA, SQIVND (reference sequence). This CDR3 contains 14 residues. CDR3 protein: CASSIMGQRKLYTF. The CDR3 nucleotides read TGTGCCAGTAGTATAATGGGACAGAGGAAGCTGTACACCTTC. Together with reference TRBV19 and TRBJ1-2, the CDR3 gives the full variable domain: DGGITQSPKYLFRKEGQNVTLSCEQNLNHDAMYWYRQDPGQGLRLIYYSQIVNDFQKGDIAEGYSVSREKKESFPLTVTSAQKNPTAFYLCASSIMGQRKLYTFGSGTRLTVV.

This clone showed up just once. The CDR3 sequence: CASSLVAAETEAFF. CDR3 in DNA: TGTGCCAGCAGCTTAGTTGCAGCAGAGACTGAAGCTTTCTTT. V and J are TRBV7-2 and TRBJ1-1; D ambiguous. Trimming took off 1 base at V and 5 bases at J, with 11 bases between the two ends. The CDR3 sequence is 14 residues long. Germline V gene sequence: CDR1 SGHTA, CDR2 FQGNSA.

The genes are TRBV18 and TRBJ2-7; D remains ambiguous. This CDR3 contains 13 residues. Germline CDR1 KGHSH, CDR2 LQKENI. Trimming took 6 bases from V and 0 from J, leaving 9 bases between them. Written as DNA, the CDR3 is TGTGCCAGCTCCCCGAACTACTCCTACGAGCAGTACTTC. Its translation is CASSPNYSYEQYF.

This chain links TRBV19 with TRBJ2-6; 7 nucleotides agree with TRBD1. This CDR3 contains 15 residues. With V trimmed by 6 bases and J by 0 bases, 2 bases remained unmatched. The germline gives CDR1 LNHDA, CDR2 SQIVND (reference sequence). CDR3 bases: TGTGCCAGTAGGACAGGGAGCTCTGGGGCCAACGTCCTGACTTTC. Translated, it gives CASRTGSSGANVLTF. The whole variable domain, remainder taken from reference TRBV19 and TRBJ2-6, is DGGITQSPKYLFRKEGQNVTLSCEQNLNHDAMYWYRQDPGQGLRLIYYSQIVNDFQKGDIAEGYSVSREKKESFPLTVTSAQKNPTAFYLCASRTGSSGANVLTFGAGSRLTVL.

The chain recombines TRBV7-2 with TRBJ1-1; D is unclear. Germline V gene data show CDR1 as SGHTA and CDR2 as FQGNSA. This CDR3 region has 14 residues. V was cut by 6 bases and J by 5 bases, with 16 bases left in between. CDR3 protein: CASSPERRGTEAFF. DNA for the CDR3: TGTGCCAGCAGTCCGGAACGAAGAGGAACTGAAGCTTTCTTT.

V gene TRBV19 combines with J gene TRBJ1-5; no definite D call. In germline, CDR1 is LNHDA, CDR2 SQIVND (reference sequence). V was shortened by 3 bases and J by 5 bases, with 8 bases between the two germline ends. The CDR3 loop spans 13 amino acids. CDR3 nucleotides: TGTGCCAGTAGTATTCAAGAGGATCAGCCCCAGCATTTT. Its protein is CASSIQEDQPQHF.

This chain links TRBV5-6 with TRBJ1-1, with 9 bases that match TRBD1. V lost 6 bases, J lost 5 bases, and 8 bases stayed unmatched. The CDR3 totals 14 residues. Germline loops: CDR1 SGHDT, CDR2 YYEEEE. For the CDR3, the DNA is TGTGCCAGCACTTTCCGGGACAGGGTAACTGAAGCTTTCTTT. Protein: CASTFRDRVTEAFF.

The rearrangement links TRBV7-2 to TRBJ2-2; no reliable D call. V dropped 4 bases and J dropped 1 base, with 7 bases sitting between them. The V gene's germline CDR1 is SGHTA and CDR2 FQGNSA. CDR3 size: 14 residues. Here the CDR3 DNA reads TGTGCCAGCAGCTCGACGGTGAACACCGGGGAGCTGTTTTTT. It translates to CASSSTVNTGELFF.

This rearrangement joins TRBV7-8 to TRBJ1-1; D is ambiguous. The V and J ends lost 1 base and 1 base respectively, with 4 bases between them. The germline CDR1 and CDR2 sequences are SGHVS and FQNEAQ. This CDR3 comprises 13 residues. This CDR3 reads CASSLGQNTEAFF. The CDR3 bases are TGTGCCAGCAGCTTAGGGCAGAACACTGAAGCTTTCTTT.

V usage is TRBV27 and J usage is TRBJ2-1; TRBD2 aligns across 12 bases. With 6 bases clipped from V and 5 bases from J, the junction kept 8 bases outside the gene matches. Germline values: CDR1 MNHEY, CDR2 SMNVEV (reference sequence). The CDR3 totals 16 residues. The CDR3 nucleotides read TGTGCCAGCAGCCGACTAGCGGGAGTGAAGCACAATGAGCAGTTCTTC. Protein: CASSRLAGVKHNEQFF.

The V gene is TRBV4-2, the J gene TRBJ2-5, with 7 bases matching TRBD2. CDR3 length: 16 residues. The germline V gene encodes CDR1 LGHNA and CDR2 YNFKEQ. V shed 1 base, J shed 11 bases, and the junction held 16 bases outside the gene matches. As DNA, the CDR3 is TGTGCCAGCAGCCAAGTCGTACTAGCGACCCCTAAAGAGCAGTACTTC. Residues: CASSQVVLATPKEQYF.

This rearrangement joins TRBV30 to TRBJ2-5, with TRBD1 matching 11 bases. In germline, CDR1 is GTSNPN, CDR2 SVGIG (reference sequence). The ends lost 4 bases at V and 4 bases at J; junction bases unmatched: 14. The CDR3 extends over 17 amino acids. The CDR3 region is CAWKLTPGQGVRETQYF. In DNA, the CDR3 is TGTGCCTGGAAGCTCACCCCGGGACAGGGGGTTCGAGAGACCCAGTACTTC.

For the CDR3, the DNA is TGTGCCAGCAGTTTACAGCTCGACCAAGAGACCCAGTACTTC. Amino acid sequence: CASSLQLDQETQYF. The chain is built from TRBV28 and TRBJ2-5; no firm D call. The CDR3 runs 14 residues. Germline assignment: CDR1 MDHEN and CDR2 SYDVKM. Trimming stripped 2 bases from V and 0 bases from J, with 7 bases between.

V and J are TRBV6-1 and TRBJ1-5; 9 bases are a match to TRBD1. The CDR3 has 16 amino acids. After removal of 2 bases from V and 7 bases from J, the junction contained 9 bases not matched to a gene. Germline loops: CDR1 MNHNS, CDR2 SASEGT. The DNA of the CDR3 is TGTGCCAGCAGTGAATGGGACAGGGCTCTCAGACAGCCCCAGCATTTT. This encodes CASSEWDRALRQPQHF.

The chain's CDR3 is CASSFRQSAGYTF. The CDR3 DNA sequence: TGTGCCAGCAGTTTTCGCCAGTCAGCTGGCTACACCTTC. The chain links TRBV27 to TRBJ1-2; D remains unclear. Germline CDR1 reads MNHEY; CDR2 reads SMNVEV (reference sequence). Between the trimmed V and J ends, which lost 3 bases and 7 bases, there was a span of 12 bases. The CDR3 extends over 13 amino acids.

J is TRBJ1-4 and V is TRBV5-4, with no clear D. CDR1 and CDR2 (germline): SGHNT, YYREEE (reference sequence). The CDR3 is 14 amino acids. V was trimmed by 0 bases and J by 5 bases, leaving 8 bases between them. This CDR3 reads CASSLANGNEKLFF. CDR3 coding DNA: TGTGCCAGCAGCTTGGCCAATGGAAATGAAAAACTGTTTTTT.

The V and J genes are TRBV14 and TRBJ2-5, with D tentatively TRBD2 (6 bases). The V gene's germline CDR1 is SGHDN and CDR2 FVKESK. The CDR3 totals 17 residues. The V end was cut by 3 bases, the J end by 3 bases, with 20 bases between. CDR3 DNA: TGTGCCAGCAGCCACCCCTGGGGGACTCAGAAAAAAGAGACCCAGTACTTC. Protein: CASSHPWGTQKKETQYF. The full variable domain, rest sourced from reference TRBV14 and TRBJ2-5, is EAGVTQFPSHSVIEKGQTVTLRCDPISGHDNLYWYRRVMGKEIKFLLHFVKESKQDESGMPNNRFLAERTGGTYSTLKVQPAELEDSGVYFCASSHPWGTQKKETQYFGPGTRLLVL.

The rearrangement links TRBV19 to TRBJ2-7; 7 bases are shared with TRBD1. Germline V lookup: CDR1 LNHDA, CDR2 SQIVND (reference sequence). Trimming took 4 bases from V and 6 from J; bases not matched to a gene: 9. The CDR3 spans 14 residues. The DNA for the CDR3 is TGTGCCAGTAGTAAGGGACAGTCAAACGGCGAGCAGTACTTC. The encoded protein is CASSKGQSNGEQYF.

This clone was observed a single time. This chain links TRBV30 with TRBJ2-7, with D unresolved. Germline V gene sequence: CDR1 GTSNPN, CDR2 SVGIG (reference sequence). V was trimmed by 0 bases and J by 6 bases, leaving 12 bases between them. The CDR3 totals 13 residues. The CDR3 is CAWSVRGTIEQYF. CDR3 DNA sequence: TGTGCCTGGAGTGTACGTGGCACCATCGAGCAGTACTTC. The complete variable domain, with remaining parts taken from reference TRBV30 and TRBJ2-7, reads SQTIHQWPATLVQPVGSPLSLECTVEGTSNPNLYWYRQAAGRGLQLLFYSVGIGQISSEVPQNLSASRPQDRQFILSSKKLLLSDSGFYLCAWSVRGTIEQYFGPGTRLTVT.

J is TRBJ1-2 and V is TRBV4-1; 7 nucleotides line up with TRBD1. Per the germline V gene, CDR1 is MGHRA and CDR2 is YSYEKL. V lost 1 base, J lost 2 bases, and 4 bases stayed unmatched. CDR3 size: 15 residues. The CDR3 protein is CASSQGQGPNYGYTF. The CDR3 DNA follows: TGCGCCAGCAGCCAAGGACAGGGCCCAAACTATGGCTACACCTTC.

DNA for the CDR3: TGCGCCAGCAGCCAAGTGGGGACTAATTCCGCGAACACCGGGGAGCTGTTTTTT. Residues: CASSQVGTNSANTGELFF. The genes are TRBV4-3 and TRBJ2-2; 7 bases line up with TRBD2. The CDR3 consists of 18 residues. From germline, CDR1 is LGHNA and CDR2 YSLEER. The V gene end was trimmed by 1 base and the J gene end by 0 bases; junction bases not matched to a gene: 8.